The 13 T cell receptor beta chains listed next were all sequenced from one sample in a study of graft-versus-host responses after intestinal transplantation. Clones were sequenced by immunoSEQ multiplex PCR, and TCRdb holds only the in-frame ones, with some missing. The sample holds 90,000 to 150,000 clones, 95% seen once. Antigens of these TCRs are unknown. The sequencing here drew on unstimulated CD8+ T cells sorted from spleen or lymph node cells, taken before intestinal transplant. The receptor set was obtained from a human donor who received an intestinal transplant.

Concerning this clone itself: At one of its ends the junction is not consistent with the germline gene, which may arise from a read error. The rearrangement uses TRBV5-4 and TRBJ1-1; 11 bases align to TRBD1. From germline, CDR1 is SGHNT and CDR2 YYREEE (reference sequence). The CDR3 covers 15 residues. Written as DNA, the CDR3 is TGTGCCAGCAGCTTGGTGGACAGGGGGCCTTCTGATGCTTTCTTT. It translates to CASSLVDRGPSDAFF.

This clone has just a few counts. The chain is built from TRBV28 and TRBJ1-3; D ambiguous. This CDR3 region has 12 residues. Between the trimmed V and J ends, which lost 5 bases and 8 bases, there was a span of 10 bases. Looked up from germline, CDR1 is MDHEN and CDR2 is SYDVKM. This CDR3 is CASSPAMDTIYF. The CDR3 DNA sequence: TGTGCCAGCAGTCCAGCTATGGACACCATATATTTT.

V gene TRBV7-2 combines with J gene TRBJ1-3; D perhaps matches TRBD1 (5 bases). With 3 bases removed from V and 4 bases from J, the gap between germline ends came to 16 bases. This CDR3 is built from 16 residues. Germline lookup yields CDR1 SGHTA and CDR2 FQGNSA. This CDR3 reads CASSFVSQGTGNTIYF. CDR3 nucleotide sequence: TGTGCCAGCAGCTTCGTTAGTCAGGGAACAGGAAACACCATATATTTT.

The chain links TRBV7-6 to TRBJ2-7, with 8 bases fitting TRBD1. The V gene end was trimmed by 4 bases and the J gene end by 2 bases; junction bases not matched to a gene: 4. This CDR3 contains 14 residues. Germline V gives CDR1 SGHVS, CDR2 FNYEAQ. This CDR3 reads CASSSGQGAYEQYF. The DNA of the CDR3 is TGTGCCAGCAGCTCAGGACAGGGAGCCTACGAGCAGTACTTC.

The chain combines TRBV4-3 with TRBJ2-7, with a weak D call TRBD1 (5 bases). The CDR3 consists of 14 residues. The germline gives CDR1 LGHNA, CDR2 YSLEER. V lost 3 bases and J 1 base, leaving 10 bases between the germline ends. The CDR3 bases are TGCGCCAGCAGCCAGACAGCCTATTCCTACGAGCAGTACTTC. This gives the protein CASSQTAYSYEQYF.

This rearrangement joins TRBV4-2 to TRBJ2-1; no firm D call. Trimming stripped 0 bases from V and 5 bases from J, with 5 bases between. CDR1 and CDR2 (germline): LGHNA, YNFKEQ. The CDR3 has 13 residues. The CDR3 DNA sequence: TGTGCCAGCAGCCAAGAAAGCGACAATGAGCAGTTCTTC. Amino acids: CASSQESDNEQFF.

V usage is TRBV9 and J usage is TRBJ2-5, with D perhaps given as TRBD1 or TRBD2 (6 bases each). Trimming left V 4 bases short and J 5 bases short, with 12 bases between. This CDR3 has 13 residues. The V gene's germline CDR1 is SGDLS and CDR2 YYNGEE. The CDR3 reads CASSKDSGETQYF. CDR3 bases: TGTGCCAGCAGCAAGGACAGCGGGGAGACCCAGTACTTC. Looking up the rest from reference TRBV9 and TRBJ2-5 gives the full variable domain: DSGVTQTPKHLITATGQRVTLRCSPRSGDLSVYWYQQSLDQGLQFLIQYYNGEERAKGNILERFSAQQFPDLHSELNLSSLELGDSALYFCASSKDSGETQYFGPGTRLLVL.

This rearrangement joins TRBV2 to TRBJ2-2; 8 bases are a match to TRBD1. The V segment lost 7 bases and the J segment 5 bases; nucleotides outside the gene matches: 9. The CDR3 sequence is 15 residues long. Per germline, CDR1 SNHLY and CDR2 FYNNEI. The CDR3 bases are TGTGCCAGCACCCCGCAGGGGGCATTTACCGGGGAGCTGTTTTTT. Translated: CASTPQGAFTGELFF.

This rearrangement joins TRBV7-3 to TRBJ2-2; D unclear. Between the trimmed V and J ends, which lost 4 bases and 5 bases, there was a span of 14 bases. This CDR3 has 15 amino acids. CDR1 and CDR2 from the germline V gene are SGHTA and FQGTGA. The CDR3, as DNA: TGTGCCAGCAGCTCTGGACCCTACATTACCGGGGAGCTGTTTTTT. It translates to CASSSGPYITGELFF.

The chain uses TRBV6-5 and TRBJ2-1, with TRBD2 identical over 9 bases. Germline V gene lookup returns CDR1 MNHEY and CDR2 SVGAGI. J was trimmed by 4 bases and V by 4 bases; bases with no gene match: 2. CDR3 length equals 14 residues. CDR3 residues: CASSSGLAYNEQFF. DNA for the CDR3: TGTGCCAGCAGTTCTGGACTAGCGTACAATGAGCAGTTCTTC.

Comments on this clone: A read error is likely, as this CDR3 ends without the conserved phenylalanine or tryptophan. The chain employs TRBV2 and TRBJ2-4; TRBD1 matches 11 bases. V trimming: 8 bases; J trimming: 7 bases; junction bases outside the gene matches: 7. The CDR3 totals 14 residues. From germline, CDR1 is SNHLY and CDR2 FYNNEI. The CDR3 coding sequence is TGTGCCAGCCTAATTGGGGACAGGGGGAACATTCAGTACCTC. This codes for CASLIGDRGNIQYL.

The chain carries TRBV19 and TRBJ2-5; D could derive from TRBD1 or TRBD2 (5 bases each). The closer fit of TRBJ2-7 to the DNA end suggests the J call may be wrong. This CDR3 region has 18 residues. Germline CDR1 is LNHDA and CDR2 is SQIVND (reference sequence). This CDR3 reads CASSIAPTGPAWSYEQYF. The CDR3 DNA reads TGTGCCAGTAGTATAGCACCCACGGGACCTGCGTGGTCCTACGAGCAGTACTTC.

This chain uses TRBV16 with TRBJ2-1; TRBD2 matches 8 bases. With V trimmed by 0 bases and J by 9 bases, 10 bases remained unmatched. CDR3 length equals 16 residues. Germline V gene sequence: CDR1 KGHSY, CDR2 FQNENV. The CDR3, as DNA: TGTGCCAGCAGCCAATCGGAAGGGACTAGTTGGGGTGAGCAGTTCTTC. As protein: CASSQSEGTSWGEQFF.